These 11 T cell receptor beta chains came from one sample sequenced in a study of blood T cell repertoires in COVID-19. Repertoires were generated with immunoSEQ multiplex PCR, while TCRdb's copy carries only in-frame clones and drops some. The table includes about 190,000 clones, less than 85% detected once. Material: peripheral blood. These receptors originate from a woman aged 45-65 years with acute or convalescent COVID-19.

The V gene is TRBV27, the J gene TRBJ2-1; 9 positions agree with TRBD1. The germline CDR1 and CDR2 sequences are MNHEY and SMNVEV (reference sequence). Trimming took 2 bases from V and 7 from J; bases not matched to a gene: 6. This CDR3 contains 15 residues. The CDR3 nucleotides are TGTGCCAGCAGTTTAGGGACAGGGTCGTGGAATGAGCAGTTCTTC. Encoded protein: CASSLGTGSWNEQFF.

The rearrangement joins TRBV24-1 to TRBJ2-7, with 8 nucleotides matching TRBD1. V lost 3 bases to trimming and J lost 4 bases; unmatched junction nucleotides: 16. The CDR3 has 18 residues. Germline assignment: CDR1 KGHDR and CDR2 SFDVKD. DNA of the CDR3: TGTGCCACCAGTGATCCCATCTTCCGGGACAGGCTAACGTACGAGCAGTACTTC. Translation gives CATSDPIFRDRLTYEQYF.

This sequence joins TRBV11-2 and TRBJ2-3; 8 nucleotides match TRBD2. This CDR3 has 16 residues. Germline V gene lookup returns CDR1 SGHAT and CDR2 FQNNGV. Unmatched junction bases numbered 4, after V lost 2 bases and J lost 0 bases. The DNA for the CDR3 is TGTGCCAGCAGCTTAATAGCGGGGTCTAGCACAGATACGCAGTATTTT. Translating gives CASSLIAGSSTDTQYF.

As regards this clone: Different DNA sequences within this sample yield the same CDR3. The rearrangement uses TRBV28 and TRBJ2-7, with TRBD1 identical over 11 bases. With 4 bases clipped from V and 4 bases from J, the junction kept 6 bases outside the gene matches. The CDR3 is 15 residues long. CDR1 and CDR2 (germline): MDHEN, SYDVKM. Here the CDR3 reads CASSSSGTGGYEQYF. In DNA form, the CDR3 reads TGTGCCAGCAGTTCCTCCGGGACAGGGGGATACGAGCAGTACTTC.

The V and J genes are TRBV7-6 and TRBJ2-2, with D perhaps matching TRBD2 (6 bases). CDR3 length: 18 amino acids. V gave up 2 bases and J gave up 4 bases, with 20 bases separating them. In germline, CDR1 is SGHVS, CDR2 FNYEAQ. The CDR3 nucleotides are TGTGCCAGCAGCTTATTCAGTGCAGGGAGGCTTATCACCGGGGAGCTGTTTTTT. It specifies CASSLFSAGRLITGELFF.

This chain uses TRBV19 with TRBJ2-1, with 9 nucleotides matching TRBD1. The CDR3 is made up of 15 amino acids. The V gene's germline CDR1 is LNHDA and CDR2 SQIVND (reference sequence). The V segment lost 0 bases and the J segment 6 bases; nucleotides outside the gene matches: 3. CDR3 protein: CASSIDRQGGNEQFF. CDR3 nucleotide sequence: TGTGCCAGTAGTATAGACCGACAGGGGGGCAATGAGCAGTTCTTC.

The chain combines TRBV30 with TRBJ1-3; no definite D call. CDR1 GTSNPN and CDR2 SVGIG come from the germline V gene (reference sequence). The CDR3 spans 14 residues. Between the trimmed V and J ends, which lost 0 bases and 4 bases, there was a span of 10 bases. The DNA for the CDR3 is TGTGCCTGGAGTGTACCCCCGGGAGGAAACACCATATATTTT. Translated: CAWSVPPGGNTIYF.

This clone was counted a few times. V gene TRBV7-2 combines with J gene TRBJ1-2; D is perhaps TRBD1 (6 bases). Trimming removed 3 bases at V and 4 bases at J, with 9 bases between. In germline, CDR1 is SGHTA, CDR2 FQGNSA. There are 13 residues in the CDR3. The chain's CDR3 is CASSFQQGYGYTF. In DNA, the CDR3 is TGTGCCAGCAGCTTCCAACAGGGCTATGGCTACACCTTC.

The CDR3 DNA reads as TGTGCCAGCAGCTTAGCGGGTGGCGGGGGGACAGATACGCAGTATTTT. It is translated as CASSLAGGGGTDTQYF. The chain couples TRBV7-2 to TRBJ2-3; 8 bases line up with TRBD2. The CDR3 totals 16 residues. The V segment lost 0 bases and the J segment 3 bases; nucleotides outside the gene matches: 5. Germline CDR1 is SGHTA and CDR2 is FQGNSA.

The chain has TRBV19 and TRBJ2-1; D possibly corresponds to TRBD1 (6 bases). Germline values: CDR1 LNHDA, CDR2 SQIVND (reference sequence). Trimming left V 3 bases short and J 2 bases short, with 11 bases between. The CDR3 totals 15 residues. The CDR3 nucleotides are TGTGCCAGTAGTATGAAGGGGGAACCCTACAATGAGCAGTTCTTC. It codes for CASSMKGEPYNEQFF. The full variable domain, its missing parts supplied by reference TRBV19 and TRBJ2-1, is DGGITQSPKYLFRKEGQNVTLSCEQNLNHDAMYWYRQDPGQGLRLIYYSQIVNDFQKGDIAEGYSVSREKKESFPLTVTSAQKNPTAFYLCASSMKGEPYNEQFFGPGTRLTVL.

The chain uses TRBV10-3 and TRBJ1-6; 8 positions match TRBD1. V gave up 8 bases and J gave up 9 bases; unmatched junction bases: 6. CDR1 is ENHRY and CDR2 is SYGVKD in the germline V gene. The CDR3 runs to 13 residues. The CDR3 bases are TGTGCCATCCGGACAGGGTCGGGTTCACCCCTCCACTTT. It specifies CAIRTGSGSPLHF.